This T cell receptor (beta chain) was documented in a study of blood T cell repertoires in COVID-19 (dated by TCRdb to about 2020). In the study overall: Samples covering the acute and convalescent phases of COVID-19 were provided by collaborators in the United States, Italy and Spain. HLA class I and class II types, where available, came from metadata supplied by the sample provider rather than from assay-based typing. The repertoires were made available in a free public database intended to serve as a resource for research on the immune response to SARS-CoV-2. The material from the prospective study consisted of cDNA or gDNA derived from T cells, B-cell-depleted T cells, or PBMCs. Sample metadata almost always included a de-identified subject ID, COVID-19 status, age in years and sex. The samples were drawn from two sources: the first 160 participants of the ongoing ImmuneRACE study, and 1,200 or so subjects contributed by 6 global collaborators. Subjects who had been exposed to COVID-19, were actively infected with it, or had recovered from it provided the deeply sampled blood TCRbeta repertoires that made up the dataset.

TCRbeta CDR3 regions were amplified from genomic DNA by means of the immunoSEQ Assay, a bias-controlled multiplex PCR. The published analysis was carried out like this. Within the assay, amplification of reference gene primers was used to estimate how many nucleated cells each sample contained. To quantify the absolute abundance of each unique TCRbeta CDR3 rearrangement, sequence reads were collapsed and filtered. Productive Simpson clonality was computed per sample as the square root of Simpson's diversity index over productive rearrangements. TCRdb took this table from immuneACCESS and kept in-frame rearrangements with V and J called. Such tables lack part of the clones; where checked against another copy, unresolved V genes explain under half of the gap, and the rest is unexplained. V, J and clone size reflect that table, while D and trimming were determined from the DNA. Within this sample are 150,000 to 200,000 clones, with 81% of them counted one time only. Of the sample, approximately 10% is held by the ten largest clones.

In Seattle, one collaborating source enrolled patients while the infection was active and tracked those patients longitudinally over the course of disease. Collaborating institutions collected whole blood in K2EDTA tubes following their own protocols. Collaborator samples were shipped for TCRbeta analysis as frozen whole blood, isolated PBMCs, or DNA extracted from either sample type. Details on this clone: Its antigen specificity is not known. Within one base of it there is no much larger clone, and no base qualities were kept.

Broader findings and caveats from the paper: The amount of clinical and demographic metadata varied by source and participant and was provided uncurated.

From cysteine to phenylalanine, the CDR3 is 14 amino acids long. The retained sequence is limited to the CDR3, 42 bases, with the frame set at the first base. V gives up 6 bases and J gives up 1 base, and the segment between their germline ends measures 9 bases. The CDR1 and CDR2 encoded by the germline V gene are SNHLY and FYNNEI. Sequenced input: peripheral blood. The chain is made from TRBV2 and TRBJ2-2, with TRBD2 perhaps the D gene, on 5 matching bases. The sequence derives from a woman aged 40-49 years with COVID-19, enrolled during active disease. This receptor has the CDR3 CASRRAGNTGELFF. The nucleotide sequence is TGTGCCAGCAGGAGGGCAGGGAACACCGGGGAGCTGTTTTTT.